A selection of T cell receptor beta chains follows, all from one sample in a study of cytomegalovirus exposure and HLA in healthy donors. Using immunoSEQ multiplex PCR, the repertoire was profiled, and TCRdb retains in-frame clones only, with some absent. The data show about 200,000 clones, more than 75% seen once. Sample: PBMCs. The receptors derive from a woman aged 50 to 65 in good health and CMV-seropositive. Both conserved end residues are part of each CDR3. A D gene is named only where the DNA matches it firmly. Clone size is shown for a subset of rows, as once, few, many or a class of expanded clone.

d_gene: .; v_gene: TRBV11-2; j_gene: TRBJ1-4; abundance: .; CDR3aa: CASSLGVSPNEKLFF; CDR3nt: TGTGCCAGCAGCTTAGGAGTTTCACCTAATGAAAAACTGTTTTTT
d_gene: TRBD2; v_gene: TRBV4-3; j_gene: TRBJ2-7; abundance: .; CDR3aa: CASSQDSGGAYEQYF; CDR3nt: TGCGCCAGCAGCCAAGATAGCGGGGGGGCCTACGAGCAGTACTTC
d_gene: .; v_gene: TRBV11-2; j_gene: TRBJ1-2; abundance: .; CDR3aa: CASSLVRGGYTF; CDR3nt: TGTGCCAGCAGCTTAGTCAGAGGGGGCTACACCTTC
d_gene: .; v_gene: TRBV5-4; j_gene: TRBJ2-3; abundance: .; CDR3aa: CASSLWGGTDTQYF; CDR3nt: TGTGCCAGCAGCTTGTGGGGGGGCACAGATACGCAGTATTTT
d_gene: .; v_gene: TRBV4-1; j_gene: TRBJ1-6; abundance: .; CDR3aa: CASRRQGSSPLHF; CDR3nt: TGCGCCAGCAGGCGGCAGGGCAGCTCACCCCTCCACTTT
d_gene: .; v_gene: TRBV19; j_gene: TRBJ1-4; abundance: .; CDR3aa: CASSQQDSDEKLFF; CDR3nt: TGTGCCAGTAGCCAGCAGGACAGTGACGAAAAACTGTTTTTT
d_gene: .; v_gene: TRBV6-6; j_gene: TRBJ1-2; abundance: .; CDR3aa: CASSYKVEANYGYTF; CDR3nt: TGTGCCAGCAGTTACAAGGTGGAGGCCAACTATGGCTACACCTTC
d_gene: TRBD1; v_gene: TRBV27; j_gene: TRBJ2-7; abundance: .; CDR3aa: CASSLGDRESDEQYF; CDR3nt: TGTGCCAGCAGTTTAGGGGACAGGGAGTCGGACGAGCAGTACTTC
d_gene: .; v_gene: TRBV28; j_gene: TRBJ1-2; abundance: few; CDR3aa: CASSLRVNYGYTF; CDR3nt: TGTGCCAGCAGTTTGCGAGTTAACTATGGCTACACCTTC
d_gene: TRBD2; v_gene: TRBV29-1; j_gene: TRBJ2-7; abundance: .; CDR3aa: CSALAGRYEQYF; CDR3nt: TGCAGTGCCTTAGCGGGAAGGTACGAGCAGTACTTC
d_gene: .; v_gene: TRBV4-1; j_gene: TRBJ2-7; abundance: .; CDR3aa: CASSQARTVGSYEQYF; CDR3nt: TGCGCCAGCAGCCAGGCCCGGACAGTAGGTTCCTACGAGCAGTACTTC
d_gene: .; v_gene: TRBV10-1; j_gene: TRBJ2-1; abundance: .; CDR3aa: CASSESGRGPPYNEQFF; CDR3nt: TGCGCCAGCAGTGAGTCTGGGCGGGGGCCCCCCTACAATGAGCAGTTCTTC
d_gene: .; v_gene: TRBV5-1; j_gene: TRBJ1-3; abundance: .; CDR3aa: CASQTDPSGNTIYF; CDR3nt: TGCGCCAGCCAAACAGACCCCTCTGGAAACACCATATATTTT
d_gene: .; v_gene: TRBV5-1; j_gene: TRBJ2-2; abundance: .; CDR3aa: CASSLAGTSNTGELFF; CDR3nt: TGCGCCAGCAGCTTGGCCGGGACTTCGAACACCGGGGAGCTGTTTTTT
d_gene: TRBD1; v_gene: TRBV28; j_gene: TRBJ2-3; abundance: .; CDR3aa: CASSSGQVTDTQYF; CDR3nt: TGTGCCAGCAGTTCCGGACAGGTAACAGATACGCAGTATTTT
d_gene: .; v_gene: TRBV28; j_gene: TRBJ2-6; abundance: .; CDR3aa: CASSYRVKRSGANVLTF; CDR3nt: TGTGCCAGCAGCTACAGGGTTAAACGCTCTGGGGCCAACGTCCTGACTTTC
d_gene: TRBD1; v_gene: TRBV25-1; j_gene: TRBJ2-7; abundance: .; CDR3aa: CASSETGAEQYF; CDR3nt: TGTGCCAGCAGTGAGACAGGGGCCGAGCAGTACTTC
d_gene: .; v_gene: TRBV9; j_gene: TRBJ1-1; abundance: once; CDR3aa: CASSVGPNTEAFF; CDR3nt: TGTGCCAGCAGCGTAGGGCCGAACACTGAAGCTTTCTTT
d_gene: .; v_gene: TRBV15; j_gene: TRBJ2-3; abundance: .; CDR3aa: CATSREGGSQYF; CDR3nt: TGTGCCACCAGCAGGGAGGGTGGGTCGCAGTATTTT
d_gene: .; v_gene: TRBV18; j_gene: TRBJ2-2; abundance: .; CDR3aa: CASSPLPDTGELFF; CDR3nt: TGTGCCAGCTCACCACTCCCGGACACCGGGGAGCTGTTTTTT
d_gene: TRBD1; v_gene: TRBV5-1; j_gene: TRBJ2-5; abundance: .; CDR3aa: CASSFTGDRETQYF; CDR3nt: TGCGCCAGCAGCTTTACAGGGGATAGGGAGACCCAGTACTTC
d_gene: .; v_gene: TRBV9; j_gene: TRBJ2-2; abundance: few; CDR3aa: CASSVFTDTGELFF; CDR3nt: TGTGCCAGCAGCGTGTTTACGGACACCGGGGAGCTGTTTTTT
d_gene: .; v_gene: TRBV6-6; j_gene: TRBJ1-5; abundance: .; CDR3aa: CASEEQGEYQPQHF; CDR3nt: TGTGCCAGCGAAGAACAGGGTGAATATCAGCCCCAGCATTTT
d_gene: .; v_gene: TRBV5-4; j_gene: TRBJ1-4; abundance: few; CDR3aa: CASSQDSNEKLFF; CDR3nt: TGTGCCAGCAGCCAGGACAGTAATGAAAAACTGTTTTTT
d_gene: TRBD1; v_gene: TRBV11-2; j_gene: TRBJ2-7; abundance: few; CDR3aa: CASSSPGQGTEQYF; CDR3nt: TGTGCCAGCAGCTCTCCCGGACAGGGGACCGAGCAGTACTTC
d_gene: TRBD2; v_gene: TRBV12-5; j_gene: TRBJ2-1; abundance: .; CDR3aa: CASGLVPAGGGNEQFF; CDR3nt: TGTGCTAGTGGTTTGGTACCTGCGGGAGGGGGAAATGAGCAGTTCTTC
d_gene: .; v_gene: TRBV5-6; j_gene: TRBJ2-4; abundance: once; CDR3aa: CASSLVSVDSQYF; CDR3nt: TGTGCCAGCAGCTTGGTTTCGGTGGACAGTCAGTACTTC
d_gene: TRBD1; v_gene: TRBV7-9; j_gene: TRBJ1-6; abundance: .; CDR3aa: CASSYARRTGVLTLHF; CDR3nt: TGTGCCAGCAGCTACGCCCGTAGGACAGGGGTTCTAACCCTCCACTTT
d_gene: .; v_gene: TRBV18; j_gene: TRBJ1-5; abundance: .; CDR3aa: CASSPRFEDQPQHF; CDR3nt: TGTGCCAGCTCACCCCGGTTTGAAGATCAGCCCCAGCATTTT
d_gene: .; v_gene: TRBV2; j_gene: TRBJ2-3; abundance: .; CDR3aa: CASSEGPQATQYF; CDR3nt: TGTGCCAGCAGTGAGGGGCCACAAGCTACGCAGTATTTT
d_gene: TRBD2; v_gene: TRBV5-1; j_gene: TRBJ2-1; abundance: .; CDR3aa: CASSVGTSGSSEQFF; CDR3nt: TGCGCCAGCAGCGTCGGTACTAGCGGGAGTTCTGAGCAGTTCTTC
d_gene: TRBD1; v_gene: TRBV14; j_gene: TRBJ2-7; abundance: once; CDR3aa: CASSHRTGYEQYF; CDR3nt: TGTGCCAGCAGCCATCGGACAGGGTACGAGCAGTACTTC
d_gene: TRBD1; v_gene: TRBV28; j_gene: TRBJ1-5; abundance: .; CDR3aa: CASRLGQGDPNQPQHF; CDR3nt: TGTGCCAGCAGGCTGGGACAGGGTGACCCCAATCAGCCCCAGCATTTT
d_gene: TRBD1; v_gene: TRBV5-1; j_gene: TRBJ2-2; abundance: .; CDR3aa: CASSTGTGPAGELFF; CDR3nt: TGCGCCAGCAGTACCGGGACAGGGCCTGCCGGGGAGCTGTTTTTT
d_gene: TRBD1; v_gene: TRBV5-1; j_gene: TRBJ2-5; abundance: .; CDR3aa: CASSLNTGGGETQYF; CDR3nt: TGCGCCAGCAGCTTGAACACAGGGGGAGGAGAGACCCAGTACTTC
d_gene: .; v_gene: TRBV6-1; j_gene: TRBJ1-5; abundance: .; CDR3aa: CASRSGQSVNQPQHF; CDR3nt: TGTGCCAGCCGGAGCGGACAGAGCGTCAATCAGCCCCAGCATTTT
d_gene: .; v_gene: TRBV5-6; j_gene: TRBJ2-5; abundance: .; CDR3aa: CASSLPGQMVETQYF; CDR3nt: TGTGCCAGCAGCCTGCCGGGACAAATGGTGGAGACCCAGTACTTC
d_gene: TRBD1; v_gene: TRBV7-2; j_gene: TRBJ1-6; abundance: .; CDR3aa: CASSRDRGAYNSPLHF; CDR3nt: TGTGCCAGCAGCCGAGACAGGGGAGCCTATAATTCACCCCTCCACTTT
d_gene: .; v_gene: TRBV4-1; j_gene: TRBJ1-5; abundance: .; CDR3aa: CASSHEGASNQPQHF; CDR3nt: TGCGCCAGCAGCCACGAGGGTGCTAGCAATCAGCCCCAGCATTTT
d_gene: .; v_gene: TRBV6-5; j_gene: TRBJ1-6; abundance: .; CDR3aa: CASSYQGSSYNSPLHF; CDR3nt: TGTGCCAGCAGTTACCAGGGGAGCTCCTATAATTCACCCCTCCACTTT
d_gene: TRBD2; v_gene: TRBV7-2; j_gene: TRBJ2-1; abundance: few; CDR3aa: CASSPRTSGGSEQFF; CDR3nt: TGTGCCAGCAGCCCCCGGACTAGCGGGGGGAGTGAGCAGTTCTTC
d_gene: TRBD1; v_gene: TRBV4-1; j_gene: TRBJ2-7; abundance: .; CDR3aa: CASSQDRTGTLRYEQYF; CDR3nt: TGCGCCAGCAGCCAAGATAGGACAGGGACATTGAGGTACGAGCAGTACTTC
d_gene: .; v_gene: TRBV18; j_gene: TRBJ1-1; abundance: once; CDR3aa: CASREQENTEAFF; CDR3nt: TGTGCCAGCCGAGAGCAAGAGAACACTGAAGCTTTCTTT
d_gene: .; v_gene: TRBV5-5; j_gene: TRBJ2-7; abundance: .; CDR3aa: CASSPVLSSYEQYF; CDR3nt: TGTGCCAGCAGCCCCGTCCTGAGCTCCTACGAGCAGTACTTC
d_gene: .; v_gene: TRBV7-9; j_gene: TRBJ2-7; abundance: .; CDR3aa: CASSWDYEQYF; CDR3nt: TGTGCCAGCAGCTGGGACTACGAGCAGTACTTC
d_gene: TRBD1; v_gene: TRBV11-2; j_gene: TRBJ2-6; abundance: once; CDR3aa: CASRPQGTSGANVLTF; CDR3nt: TGTGCCAGCCGCCCACAGGGGACCTCTGGGGCCAACGTCCTGACTTTC
d_gene: .; v_gene: TRBV30; j_gene: TRBJ2-7; abundance: .; CDR3aa: CAWSVDGRFYEQYF; CDR3nt: TGTGCCTGGAGTGTAGACGGGAGATTCTACGAGCAGTACTTC
d_gene: .; v_gene: TRBV11-2; j_gene: TRBJ2-3; abundance: .; CDR3aa: CASSPILRHPVTDTQYF; CDR3nt: TGTGCCAGCAGCCCCATCCTTCGACATCCAGTCACAGATACGCAGTATTTT
d_gene: .; v_gene: TRBV18; j_gene: TRBJ1-1; abundance: once; CDR3aa: CASSGGGTEAFF; CDR3nt: TGTGCCAGCTCCGGGGGGGGGACTGAAGCTTTCTTT
d_gene: .; v_gene: TRBV29-1; j_gene: TRBJ1-1; abundance: .; CDR3aa: CSVPGRRGTEAFF; CDR3nt: TGCAGCGTTCCGGGCCGCCGGGGGACTGAAGCTTTCTTT
d_gene: .; v_gene: TRBV19; j_gene: TRBJ2-6; abundance: few; CDR3aa: CASTFSGANVLTF; CDR3nt: TGTGCCAGTACCTTCTCTGGGGCCAACGTCCTGACTTTC
d_gene: TRBD2; v_gene: TRBV5-6; j_gene: TRBJ2-7; abundance: .; CDR3aa: CASRRGTSRADEQYF; CDR3nt: TGTGCCAGCAGACGTGGGACTAGCCGGGCGGACGAGCAGTACTTC
d_gene: .; v_gene: TRBV10-3; j_gene: TRBJ1-4; abundance: few; CDR3aa: CAISSGQGGEKLFF; CDR3nt: TGTGCCATCAGTTCAGGCCAGGGTGGGGAAAAACTGTTTTTT
d_gene: .; v_gene: TRBV6-1; j_gene: TRBJ1-5; abundance: .; CDR3aa: CASSPTVTSGPQHF; CDR3nt: TGTGCCAGCAGTCCGACCGTTACCTCGGGGCCCCAGCATTTT
d_gene: TRBD1; v_gene: TRBV2; j_gene: TRBJ1-6; abundance: .; CDR3aa: CATIPLTGSGGGSPLHF; CDR3nt: TGTGCCACTATCCCCTTGACAGGCTCAGGGGGTGGTTCACCCCTCCACTTT